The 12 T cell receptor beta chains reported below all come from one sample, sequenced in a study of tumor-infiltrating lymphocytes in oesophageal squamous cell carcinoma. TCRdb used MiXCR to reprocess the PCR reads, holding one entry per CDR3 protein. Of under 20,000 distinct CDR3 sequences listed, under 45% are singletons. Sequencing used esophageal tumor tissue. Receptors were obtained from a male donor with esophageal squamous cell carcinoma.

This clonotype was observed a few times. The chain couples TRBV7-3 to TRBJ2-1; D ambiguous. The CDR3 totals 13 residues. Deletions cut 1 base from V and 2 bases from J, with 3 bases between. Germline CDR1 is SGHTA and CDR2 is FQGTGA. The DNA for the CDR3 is TGTGCCAGCAGCTTAAACACCTACAATGAGCAGTTCTTC. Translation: CASSLNTYNEQFF.

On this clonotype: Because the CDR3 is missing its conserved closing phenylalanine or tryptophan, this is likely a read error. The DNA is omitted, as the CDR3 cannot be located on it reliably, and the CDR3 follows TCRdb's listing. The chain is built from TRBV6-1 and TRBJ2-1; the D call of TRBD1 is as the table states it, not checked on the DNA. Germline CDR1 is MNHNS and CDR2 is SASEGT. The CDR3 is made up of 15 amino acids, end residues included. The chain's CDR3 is CASSQDRNYGYTFGS.

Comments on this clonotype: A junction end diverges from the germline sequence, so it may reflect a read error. CDR3 protein: CASSFRDSIKMVFF. For the CDR3, the DNA is TGTGCCAGTAGTTTCCGGGACTCGATCAAGATGGTGTTCTTC. The J gene is TRBJ2-5, the V gene TRBV19; TRBD2 is a possible D gene (6 bases). The CDR3 length is 14 residues. Germline V gives CDR1 LNHDA, CDR2 SQIVND (reference sequence).

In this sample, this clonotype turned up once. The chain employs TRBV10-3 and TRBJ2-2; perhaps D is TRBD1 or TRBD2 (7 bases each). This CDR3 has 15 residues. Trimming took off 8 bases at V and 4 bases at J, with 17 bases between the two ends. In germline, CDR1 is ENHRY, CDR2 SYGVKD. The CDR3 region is CAIRGGTGVTGELFF. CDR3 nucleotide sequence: TGTGCCATCCGCGGGGGCACAGGGGTCACCGGGGAGCTGTTTTTT.

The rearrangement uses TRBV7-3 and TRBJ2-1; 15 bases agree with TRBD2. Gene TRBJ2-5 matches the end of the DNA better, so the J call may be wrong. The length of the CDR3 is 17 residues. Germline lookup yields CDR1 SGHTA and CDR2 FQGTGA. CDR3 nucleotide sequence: TGTGCCAGCAGCTTAACGGGGGGACTAGCGGGAGGCGAGACCCAGTACTTC. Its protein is CASSLTGGLAGGETQYF.

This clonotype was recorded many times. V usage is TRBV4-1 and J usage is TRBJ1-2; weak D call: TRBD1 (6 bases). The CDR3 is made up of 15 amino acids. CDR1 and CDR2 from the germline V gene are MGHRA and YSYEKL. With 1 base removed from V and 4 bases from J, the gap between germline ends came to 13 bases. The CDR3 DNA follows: TGCGCCAGCAGCCAAGGGACAGCCTCGGCCTATGGCTACACCTTC. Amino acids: CASSQGTASAYGYTF.

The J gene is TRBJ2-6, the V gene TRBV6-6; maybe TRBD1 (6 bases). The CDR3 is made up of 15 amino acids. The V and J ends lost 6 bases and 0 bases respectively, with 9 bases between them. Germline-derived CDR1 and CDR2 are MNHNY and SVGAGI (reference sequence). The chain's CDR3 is CASRVQGSGANVLTF. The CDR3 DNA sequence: TGTGCCAGCAGAGTACAGGGCTCTGGGGCCAACGTCCTGACTTTC.

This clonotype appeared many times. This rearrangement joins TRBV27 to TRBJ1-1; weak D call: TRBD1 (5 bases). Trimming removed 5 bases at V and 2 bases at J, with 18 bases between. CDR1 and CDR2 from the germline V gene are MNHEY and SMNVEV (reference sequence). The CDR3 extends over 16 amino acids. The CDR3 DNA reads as TGTGCCAGCAGTCCCTCACTGACAGCTTATAACACTGAAGCTTTCTTT. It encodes CASSPSLTAYNTEAFF.

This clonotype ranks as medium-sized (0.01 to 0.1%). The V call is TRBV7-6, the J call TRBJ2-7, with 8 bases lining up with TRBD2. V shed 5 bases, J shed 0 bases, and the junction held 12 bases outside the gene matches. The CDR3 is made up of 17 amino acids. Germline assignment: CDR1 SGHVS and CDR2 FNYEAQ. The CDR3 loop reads CASSPAGEGRDSYEQYF. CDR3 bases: TGTGCCAGCAGCCCAGCGGGGGAGGGGCGGGACTCCTACGAGCAGTACTTC.

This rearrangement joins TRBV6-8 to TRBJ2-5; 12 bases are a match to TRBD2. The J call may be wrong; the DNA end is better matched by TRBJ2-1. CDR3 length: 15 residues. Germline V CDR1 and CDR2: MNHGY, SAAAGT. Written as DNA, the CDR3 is TGTGCCAGCACTGGACTAGCGGGGTTATACAATGAGCAGTTCTTC. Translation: CASTGLAGLYNEQFF.

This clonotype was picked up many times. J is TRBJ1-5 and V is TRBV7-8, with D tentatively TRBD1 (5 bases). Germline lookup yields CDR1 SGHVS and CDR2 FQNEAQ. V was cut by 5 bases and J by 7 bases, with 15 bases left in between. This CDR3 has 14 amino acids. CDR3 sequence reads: CASSLTELVQPQHF. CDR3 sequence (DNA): TGTGCCAGCAGCCTGACAGAATTAGTCCAGCCCCAGCATTTT.

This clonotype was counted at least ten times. CDR3 DNA: TGTGCCAGCAGACGCAGCAGTGCGGGGAATCAGCCCCAGCATTTT. Protein: CASRRSSAGNQPQHF. The chain joins TRBV6-1 to TRBJ1-5; D is ambiguous. Trimming removed 6 bases from V and 4 bases from J, with 16 bases in between. The CDR3 consists of 15 residues. Germline V CDR1 and CDR2: MNHNS, SASEGT.